Following are 9 T cell receptor beta chains from one sample sequenced in a study of shared clonotypes between healthy human individuals. The protocol was immunoSEQ multiplex PCR, while the TCRdb copy is restricted to in-frame clones and leaves out a portion. The sample records 1.5 million to 2.5 million clones, about 95% being singletons. The naive CD8 subset, CD45RO-negative cells positively selected for CCR7, excluded terminally differentiated effector memory CD45RA+ cells. The source material was naive CD8+ T cells sorted from blood. These receptors were taken from a man aged 18 to 29 in good health.

As DNA, the CDR3 is TGTGCCAGCAGCTTAGCGCTAGTTAGCGGGAGTTCCTACGAGCAGTACTTC. Amino acid sequence: CASSLALVSGSSYEQYF. V is TRBV7-2 and J is TRBJ2-7; 9 bases align to TRBD2. This CDR3 comprises 17 residues. From germline, CDR1 is SGHTA and CDR2 FQGNSA. Unmatched junction bases numbered 7, after V lost 0 bases and J lost 1 base.

The chain joins TRBV4-1 to TRBJ2-2; perhaps TRBD2 as D (6 bases). Germline values: CDR1 MGHRA, CDR2 YSYEKL. The CDR3 loop spans 18 amino acids. Deletions cut 4 bases from V and 0 bases from J, with 18 bases between. The CDR3 spells CASSPRGGSGPNTGELFF. The CDR3, as DNA: TGCGCCAGCAGCCCGCGTGGGGGGTCCGGCCCGAACACCGGGGAGCTGTTTTTT.

The genes are TRBV28 and TRBJ2-7, with 10 bases that match TRBD1. Trimming removed 5 bases from V and 8 bases from J; junction bases left unmatched: 9. Germline V gives CDR1 MDHEN, CDR2 SYDVKM. There are 14 residues in the CDR3. The DNA of the CDR3 is TGTGCCAGCAGTCCTAGGACAGGGGGTTATAAGCAGTACTTC. This gives the protein CASSPRTGGYKQYF. The full variable domain, rest sourced from reference TRBV28 and TRBJ2-7, is DVKVTQSSRYLVKRTGEKVFLECVQDMDHENMFWYRQDPGLGLRLIYFSYDVKMKEKGDIPEGYSVSREKKERFSLILESASTNQTSMYLCASSPRTGGYKQYFGPGTRLTVT.

This sequence joins TRBV6-5 and TRBJ2-3; tentatively, D is TRBD1 (5 bases). This CDR3 has 13 amino acids. Per the germline V gene, CDR1 is MNHEY and CDR2 is SVGAGI. Trimming shortened V by 4 bases and J by 6 bases, and 11 bases separated the two germline ends. The CDR3 DNA sequence: TGTGCCAGCAGTTCCCTAGACAGTGATACGCAGTATTTT. It translates to CASSSLDSDTQYF.

The chain links TRBV28 to TRBJ2-5, with D possibly matching TRBD1 (5 bases). Germline V gives CDR1 MDHEN, CDR2 SYDVKM. Deletions cut 5 bases from V and 2 bases from J, with 15 bases between. The CDR3 has 15 residues. The CDR3: CASSVDWGRQETQYF. The CDR3 DNA sequence: TGTGCCAGCAGTGTCGACTGGGGCAGACAAGAGACCCAGTACTTC.

The chain combines TRBV7-6 with TRBJ2-5; weak D call: TRBD1 (5 bases). Deletions cut 2 bases from V and 4 bases from J, with 8 bases between. The CDR3 is 13 residues long. The germline CDR1 and CDR2 sequences are SGHVS and FNYEAQ. This CDR3 reads CASSLRTGETQYF. The CDR3 bases are TGTGCCAGCAGCTTACGTACAGGAGAGACCCAGTACTTC.

The gene calls are TRBV11-1 and TRBJ2-2; 7 bases are a match to TRBD2. Germline V CDR1 and CDR2: SGHAT, FQDESV (reference sequence). This CDR3 has 14 residues. The ends lost 3 bases at V and 9 bases at J; junction bases unmatched: 7. CDR3: CASSLSGEARELFF. DNA for the CDR3: TGTGCCAGCAGCTTGAGCGGGGAGGCGAGGGAGCTGTTTTTT. The full variable domain, in which reference TRBV11-1 and TRBJ2-2 provide the parts outside the CDR3, is EAEVAQSPRYKITEKSQAVAFWCDPISGHATLYWYRQILGQGPELLVQFQDESVVDDSQLPKDRFSAERLKGVDSTLKIQPAELGDSAMYLCASSLSGEARELFFGEGSRLTVL.

This chain links TRBV6-5 with TRBJ2-1; D is perhaps TRBD1 (6 bases). The CDR3 has 11 amino acids. The germline V gene has CDR1 MNHEY and CDR2 SVGAGI. V was shortened by 6 bases and J by 10 bases, with 10 bases between the two germline ends. In DNA form, the CDR3 reads TGTGCCAGCAGACAGGGATTGGAGCAGTTCTTC. It encodes CASRQGLEQFF.

The CDR3 here is CASSPDRDYYGYTF. The CDR3 nucleotides read TGTGCCAGCAGCCCGGACAGGGATTACTATGGCTACACCTTC. The rearrangement joins TRBV27 to TRBJ1-2; TRBD1 agrees at 8 bases. V lost 6 bases to trimming and J lost 3 bases; unmatched junction nucleotides: 6. CDR1 is MNHEY and CDR2 is SMNVEV in the germline V gene (reference sequence). The CDR3 runs to 14 residues.